Following are 6 T cell receptor beta chains from one sample sequenced in a study of T cell responses to AZD1222 COVID-19 vaccine. TCRdb's table, derived via immunoSEQ multiplex PCR, lists solely in-frame clones and lacks some. Among about 110,000 clones listed, less than 90% were seen once. The sample here was peripheral blood, taken on day 0 of AZD1222 vaccination. These receptors originate from an adult in good health.

The V and J genes are TRBV3-1 (or the pseudogene TRBV3-2) and TRBJ1-2; D may be TRBD1 (6 bases). Germline assignment: CDR1 LGHDT and CDR2 YNNKEL (reference sequence). The CDR3 is made up of 14 amino acids. V was pared by 3 bases and J by 6 bases, with 14 bases between. CDR3 sequence (DNA): TGTGCCAGCAGCCATTATGGGGGCGGAAATGGCTACACCTTC. It translates to CASSHYGGGNGYTF.

CDR3 amino acids: CASSYSGQEGYTF. The CDR3 nucleotides read TGTGCCAGCAGTTACTCAGGACAGGAGGGCTACACCTTC. The chain employs TRBV6-6 and TRBJ1-2; 7 nucleotides align to TRBD1. The V gene's germline CDR1 is MNHNY and CDR2 SVGAGI (reference sequence). Trimming at V came to 0 bases and at J to 8 bases, leaving 3 bases not matched to a gene. The CDR3 is 13 amino acids.

This clone was seen a handful of times. V is TRBV28 and J is TRBJ2-7, with 7 bases matching TRBD1. The germline CDR1 and CDR2 sequences are MDHEN and SYDVKM. The CDR3 contains 13 residues. With V trimmed by 4 bases and J by 3 bases, 3 bases remained unmatched. The chain's CDR3 is CASSYRGHYEQYF. The CDR3 region has the DNA TGTGCCAGCAGTTACAGGGGCCACTACGAGCAGTACTTC. Full variable domain (missing parts from reference TRBV28 and TRBJ2-7): DVKVTQSSRYLVKRTGEKVFLECVQDMDHENMFWYRQDPGLGLRLIYFSYDVKMKEKGDIPEGYSVSREKKERFSLILESASTNQTSMYLCASSYRGHYEQYFGPGTRLTVT.

This clone was seen at least ten times. The chain joins TRBV19 to TRBJ1-2; unclear D gene. Germline assignment: CDR1 LNHDA and CDR2 SQIVND (reference sequence). V was cut by 6 bases and J by 0 bases, with 11 bases left in between. This CDR3 region has 14 residues. CDR3 sequence: CASRLDSTNYGYTF. The CDR3 DNA reads TGTGCCAGTAGACTGGACTCAACTAACTATGGCTACACCTTC.

The CDR3 nucleotides read TGTGCCAGCAGTGAAAGGCCGTTCTACGAGCAGTACTTC. Protein product: CASSERPFYEQYF. The rearrangement joins TRBV6-1 to TRBJ2-7; D remains unclear. Germline CDR1 and CDR2: MNHNS and SASEGT. This CDR3 is built from 13 residues. The V gene lost 2 bases and the J gene lost 3 bases, with 8 bases spanning the gap.

The sample holds a few counts of this clone. The chain uses TRBV5-5 and TRBJ2-7; the D gene is possibly TRBD1 (5 bases). V was pared by 4 bases and J by 5 bases, with 13 bases between. This CDR3 is 13 amino acids long. Germline loops: CDR1 SGHKS, CDR2 YYEKEE (reference sequence). DNA for the CDR3: TGTGCCAGCAGCCCAGGGTATGGCAACGAGCAGTACTTC. Residues: CASSPGYGNEQYF.